The clone carrying this T cell receptor (beta chain) was counted a few times. Its specificity is not known. It was by quantitative 5'-RACE with molecular barcodes that TCR beta libraries were made. TCRdb reanalysed the 5' RACE reads using MiXCR and keeps one entry per CDR3 protein. The repertoire holds around 300,000 distinct CDR3 sequences, with under 25% as singletons. V was shortened by 1 base and J by 0 bases, with 10 bases between the two germline ends. The CDR3 runs to 15 residues. Germline V gene lookup returns CDR1 DFQATT and CDR2 SNEGSKA (reference sequence). This entry comes from a study of CD8 T cells in ankylosing spondylitis. The study's findings and limits: Disease-associated clones were reportedly significantly overrepresented in matched ankylosing spondylitis synovial fluid.

This receptor was obtained from a female donor with ankylosing spondylitis or in good health (not recorded which). The sequenced material came from blood, either unsorted or a sorted T cell fraction (not recorded which). V usage is TRBV20-1 and J usage is TRBJ2-4, with D uncertain. The CDR3 loop is CSARGQTLAKNIQYF. The CDR3 DNA sequence: TGCAGTGCTAGAGGGCAGACGCTAGCCAAAAACATTCAGTACTTC.